This T cell receptor (beta chain) was profiled in a study of cytomegalovirus exposure and HLA in healthy donors. About this clone itself: Its target is unknown.

CDR1 and CDR2 from the germline V gene are SGHKS and YYEKEE (reference sequence). The germline V and J ends were trimmed by 6 bases and 0 bases, with 13 bases remaining between them. This CDR3 spans 15 amino acids. Study results and limitations: Later analysis demonstrated an association between a missense DCLRE1C variant and TCR beta V- and J-gene trimming. In vitro data verified a few CMV-associated chains as specific for CMV antigens.

PCR was performed using 60 Vbeta and 13 Jbeta primers. Assay: immunoSEQ multiplex PCR; the TCRdb copy retains only in-frame clones and omits some. The data show roughly 140,000 clones, around three quarters seen once. Material: PBMCs. The chain carries TRBV5-5 and TRBJ2-1; D remains unclear. This sequence was found in a man between 40 and 49 years old in good health and CMV-seronegative. CDR3 in amino acids: CASNNGPYSYNEQFF. For the CDR3, the DNA is TGTGCCAGCAATAATGGGCCCTACTCCTACAATGAGCAGTTCTTC.